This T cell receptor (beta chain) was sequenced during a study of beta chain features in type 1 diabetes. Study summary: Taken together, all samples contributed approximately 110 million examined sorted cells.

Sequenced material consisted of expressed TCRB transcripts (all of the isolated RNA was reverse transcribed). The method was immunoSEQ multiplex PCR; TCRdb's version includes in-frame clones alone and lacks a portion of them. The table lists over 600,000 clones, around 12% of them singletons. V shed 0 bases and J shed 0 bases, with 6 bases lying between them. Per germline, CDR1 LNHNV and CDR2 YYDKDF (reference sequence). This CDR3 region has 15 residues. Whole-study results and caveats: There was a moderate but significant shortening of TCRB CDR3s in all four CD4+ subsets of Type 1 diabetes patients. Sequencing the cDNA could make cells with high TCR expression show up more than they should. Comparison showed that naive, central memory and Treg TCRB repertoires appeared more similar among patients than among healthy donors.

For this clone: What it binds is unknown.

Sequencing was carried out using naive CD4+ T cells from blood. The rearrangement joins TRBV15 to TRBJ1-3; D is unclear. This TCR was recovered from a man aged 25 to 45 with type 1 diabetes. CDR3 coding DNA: TGTGCCACCAGCAGAGAACTTACCTCTGGAAACACCATATATTTT. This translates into CATSRELTSGNTIYF.